The 28 T cell receptor beta chains given below trace back to one sample, sequenced in a study of T cells in Graves' hyperthyroidism and ophthalmopathy. Amplification yielded TCR beta CDR3 regions, with RNA transcripts as the source. The HTBI set primed first-round TCR CDR3 RT-PCR. TCRdb re-called the multiplex PCR reads through MiXCR, storing one row per CDR3 protein. The table includes about 600,000 distinct CDR3 sequences, 16% detected once. The sequenced sample consisted of blood. Every receptor here comes from a woman in her 40s with Graves' ophthalmopathy.

The gene calls are TRBV5-1 and TRBJ2-5, with TRBD2 identical over 10 bases. With 0 bases clipped from V and 5 bases from J, the junction kept 13 bases outside the gene matches. The germline CDR1 and CDR2 sequences are SGHRS and YFSETQ. This CDR3 spans 18 amino acids. The CDR3 DNA sequence: TGCGCCAGCAGCTTGGGGGGCCTAGCGGGAGCGATAGCGGAGACCCAGTACTTC. Protein product: CASSLGGLAGAIAETQYF.

The gene calls are TRBV6-2 or TRBV6-3 and TRBJ2-2; 8 bases are shared with TRBD2. Trimming removed 2 bases from V and 5 bases from J; junction bases left unmatched: 16. The CDR3 has 19 amino acids. The germline CDR1 and CDR2 sequences are MNHEY and SVGEGT. CDR3 residues: CASSYRPSGPVLDTGELFF. The CDR3 coding sequence is TGTGCCAGCAGTTACAGGCCTAGCGGGCCAGTCCTCGATACCGGGGAGCTGTTTTTT.

This clonotype was seen more than once but under ten times. The V gene is TRBV18, the J gene TRBJ2-3, with D uncertain. CDR1 and CDR2 from the germline V gene are KGHSH and LQKENI. The CDR3 totals 15 residues. V was shortened by 2 bases and J by 2 bases, with 11 bases between the two germline ends. In DNA form, the CDR3 reads TGTGCCAGCTCACCAGATCTGGTTTCCACAGATACGCAGTATTTT. Its translation: CASSPDLVSTDTQYF.

This clonotype has a handful of counts. This chain links TRBV5-1 with TRBJ2-3; TRBD2 agrees at 7 bases. The CDR3 spans 16 residues. From germline, CDR1 is SGHRS and CDR2 YFSETQ. V was clipped by 0 bases and J by 4 bases; unmatched bases: 8. The CDR3 loop is CASSLEDTGGADTQYF. CDR3 coding DNA: TGCGCCAGCAGCTTGGAGGACACGGGAGGTGCAGATACGCAGTATTTT.

This clonotype has only a few counts. This chain uses TRBV7-2 with TRBJ2-4; D may correspond to TRBD1 or TRBD2 (5 bases each). Between the trimmed V and J ends, which lost 5 bases and 7 bases, there was a span of 18 bases. Per the germline V gene, CDR1 is SGHTA and CDR2 is FQGNSA. This CDR3 is built from 15 residues. CDR3 sequence reads: CASSPGALGPNIQYF. The CDR3, as DNA: TGTGCCAGCAGCCCCGGGGCACTGGGGCCGAACATTCAGTACTTC.

The rearrangement links TRBV9 to TRBJ2-1; the match to TRBD2 covers 7 bases. Looked up from germline, CDR1 is SGDLS and CDR2 is YYNGEE. J was trimmed by 5 bases and V by 3 bases; bases with no gene match: 14. The CDR3 runs 17 residues. The CDR3 DNA reads as TGTGCCAGCAGCGCTGGGACTGGCGGGAGTCTCAACAATGAGCAGTTCTTC. This translates into CASSAGTGGSLNNEQFF.

This clonotype was seen repeatedly, ten times or more. V and J are TRBV7-6 and TRBJ1-1; unclear D gene. Germline loops: CDR1 SGHVS, CDR2 FNYEAQ. This CDR3 contains 14 residues. Trimming pared 1 base from V and 4 bases from J, leaving 10 bases between. Here the CDR3 DNA reads TGTGCCAGCAGCTTAGGCCAGACCTTCACTGAAGCTTTCTTT. It encodes CASSLGQTFTEAFF.

This clonotype has at least ten counts. The rearrangement joins TRBV28 to TRBJ1-5; possibly TRBD1 for D (6 bases). V was clipped by 5 bases and J by 8 bases, with 16 bases between them. The CDR3 is 14 amino acids. Germline V gene lookup returns CDR1 MDHEN and CDR2 SYDVKM. In DNA, the CDR3 is TGTGCCAGCAGTCCCTTTGGAGGGGGGAAGCCCCAGCATTTT. Translated, it gives CASSPFGGGKPQHF.

This clonotype was picked up many times. In DNA, the CDR3 is TGTGCCAGCAGTGAGACAGGGGGCGGCGCAGATACGCAGTATTTT. As protein: CASSETGGGADTQYF. V is TRBV6-1 and J is TRBJ2-3; TRBD1 matches 10 bases. The CDR3 has 15 residues. The germline V gene has CDR1 MNHNS and CDR2 SASEGT. V dropped 3 bases and J dropped 4; count of bases not matched to a gene: 4.

A few counts support this clonotype. The chain is built from TRBV29-1 and TRBJ1-3; the D is unclear. Germline loops: CDR1 SQVTM, CDR2 ANQGSEA. This CDR3 comprises 11 residues. The V gene lost 4 bases and the J gene lost 3 bases, with 4 bases spanning the gap. CDR3 sequence: CSVGNGNTIYF. In DNA form, the CDR3 reads TGCAGCGTTGGTAATGGAAACACCATATATTTT.

The V gene is TRBV6-9, the J gene TRBJ2-1; D perhaps matches TRBD2 (6 bases). Germline CDR1 and CDR2: MNHGY and SVAAGI. CDR3 length equals 16 residues. V lost 2 bases and J lost 1, with 12 bases in between. Written as DNA, the CDR3 is TGTGCCAGCAGTTATAACCAACTAGCTTCCTACAATGAGCAGTTCTTC. Translating gives CASSYNQLASYNEQFF.

The chain has TRBV3-1 and TRBJ1-6; D perhaps matches TRBD1 (5 bases). V lost 0 bases, J lost 13 bases, and 16 bases lay in between. Germline V gene data show CDR1 as LGHDT and CDR2 as YNNKEL (reference sequence). This CDR3 spans 15 amino acids. The chain's CDR3 is CASSQDWQGLFPLHF. The CDR3 nucleotides are TGTGCCAGCAGCCAAGACTGGCAGGGACTTTTCCCCCTCCACTTT.

This clonotype has at least ten counts. The V and J genes are TRBV6-1 and TRBJ2-3, with D possibly TRBD2 on 7 matching bases. Trimming left V 5 bases short and J 0 bases short, with 15 bases between. The CDR3 length is 16 residues. CDR1 is MNHNS and CDR2 is SASEGT in the germline V gene. The DNA of the CDR3 is TGTGCCAGCAGTTCACAAGCGGGGACAAGCACAGATACGCAGTATTTT. This sequence encodes CASSSQAGTSTDTQYF.

In its sample, this clonotype was seen a few times. The chain has TRBV3-1 and TRBJ2-1; tentative D call: TRBD2 (6 bases). Per the germline V gene, CDR1 is LGHDT and CDR2 is YNNKEL (reference sequence). V lost 4 bases and J 6 bases, leaving 10 bases between the germline ends. This CDR3 is 13 amino acids long. The CDR3, as DNA: TGTGCCAGCAGCCCTTGGGGGGTCAATGAGCAGTTCTTC. Its translation is CASSPWGVNEQFF.

This clonotype was counted many times. The CDR3 bases are TGTGCTAGTGGTTTGGGTATTGCTGCGGACACTCAAGAGACCCAGTACTTC. The encoded protein is CASGLGIAADTQETQYF. This chain joins TRBV12-5 and TRBJ2-5; tentative D call: TRBD1 (5 bases). This CDR3 comprises 17 residues. The V and J ends lost 1 base and 2 bases respectively, with 17 bases between them. The germline CDR1 and CDR2 sequences are LGHNT and FRNRAP.

Comment on this clonotype: A much larger clone sits a single nucleotide away, making a read error possible. The chain carries TRBV12-3 or TRBV12-4 and TRBJ1-3; D is perhaps TRBD1 (6 bases). This CDR3 spans 13 amino acids. The CDR3 nucleotides read TGTGCCAGCACCACAGGGTCCGGAAGCACCATATATTTT. Translation: CASTTGSGSTIYF.

This clonotype has at least ten counts. The chain carries TRBV5-1 and TRBJ2-3; TRBD1 matches 7 bases. Losses at the gene ends were 7 bases for V and 1 base for J; bases not matched to a gene: 6. Germline CDR1 and CDR2: SGHRS and YFSETQ. There are 14 residues in the CDR3. The DNA of the CDR3 is TGCGCCAGCCACCGAGACAGGGGCACAGATACGCAGTATTTT. It encodes CASHRDRGTDTQYF.

The chain is built from TRBV20-1 and TRBJ1-2, with 9 bases identical to TRBD1. This CDR3 is built from 15 residues. V lost 1 base, J lost 8 bases, and 11 bases stayed unmatched. The germline gives CDR1 DFQATT, CDR2 SNEGSKA (reference sequence). The CDR3 protein is CSARVATGGDRGYTF. DNA of the CDR3: TGCAGTGCTAGAGTAGCTACAGGGGGCGATAGGGGCTACACCTTC.

This clonotype was found many times. The chain carries TRBV3-1 and TRBJ1-1; D might be TRBD1 (5 bases). Germline loops: CDR1 LGHDT, CDR2 YNNKEL (reference sequence). The CDR3 is 13 amino acids. V lost 1 base to trimming and J lost 8 bases, with 11 bases between them. The CDR3: CASSQGASGEAFF. The DNA of the CDR3 is TGTGCCAGCAGCCAAGGGGCTTCAGGGGAAGCTTTCTTT.

There are a few counts of this clonotype. The chain couples TRBV18 to TRBJ2-1; D is unresolved. Trimming pared 6 bases from V and 4 bases from J, leaving 10 bases between. CDR1 and CDR2 from the germline V gene are KGHSH and LQKENI. The CDR3 totals 13 residues. The CDR3, as DNA: TGTGCCAGCTCGGGTAACAGATACAATGAGCAGTTCTTC. Protein: CASSGNRYNEQFF.

This clonotype was counted ten times or more. The chain links TRBV2 to TRBJ1-6; no definite D call. CDR1 SNHLY and CDR2 FYNNEI come from the germline V gene. The V gene lost 5 bases and the J gene lost 7 bases, with 12 bases spanning the gap. The CDR3 extends over 14 amino acids. CDR3 residues: CASSLSGGNSPLHF. CDR3 DNA: TGTGCCAGCAGTCTTAGCGGCGGAAATTCACCCCTCCACTTT.

There are many counts of this clonotype. The rearrangement uses TRBV11-1 and TRBJ2-2; D tentatively fits TRBD1 or TRBD2 (5 bases each). The CDR3 has 17 residues. Germline assignment: CDR1 SGHAT and CDR2 FQDESV (reference sequence). V was clipped by 5 bases and J by 0 bases, with 16 bases between them. CDR3 in amino acids: CASSAGSWDANTGELFF. CDR3 DNA: TGTGCCAGCAGCGCAGGGAGTTGGGATGCGAACACCGGGGAGCTGTTTTTT. Filled out from reference TRBV11-1 and TRBJ2-2, the complete variable domain reads EAEVAQSPRYKITEKSQAVAFWCDPISGHATLYWYRQILGQGPELLVQFQDESVVDDSQLPKDRFSAERLKGVDSTLKIQPAELGDSAMYLCASSAGSWDANTGELFFGEGSRLTVL.

This clonotype was seen only a few times. V gene TRBV3-1 combines with J gene TRBJ2-1; 15 bases align to TRBD2. The germline V gene encodes CDR1 LGHDT and CDR2 YNNKEL (reference sequence). CDR3 length equals 17 residues. With V trimmed by 4 bases and J by 2 bases, 3 bases remained unmatched. The CDR3 nucleotides read TGTGCCAGCAGCCCGGGACTAGCGGGGGGACCCTACAATGAGCAGTTCTTC. This sequence encodes CASSPGLAGGPYNEQFF.

This chain links TRBV28 with TRBJ2-7, with 14 bases identical to TRBD2. Germline assignment: CDR1 MDHEN and CDR2 SYDVKM. The CDR3 covers 15 residues. The trim removed 4 bases at V and 4 bases at J, leaving 3 bases unmatched. CDR3 in amino acids: CASSWGLAGDYEQYF. The CDR3 nucleotides read TGTGCCAGCAGTTGGGGACTAGCGGGAGATTACGAGCAGTACTTC.

This clonotype came up many times. The genes are TRBV7-2 and TRBJ2-1; a weak D match, TRBD1 (5 bases). The CDR3 loop spans 12 amino acids. Trimming removed 3 bases from V and 12 bases from J, with 12 bases in between. The germline gives CDR1 SGHTA, CDR2 FQGNSA. The CDR3 reads CASSFGSQGQFF. CDR3 DNA: TGTGCCAGCAGCTTTGGCAGCCAGGGGCAGTTCTTC.

This clonotype was observed at least ten times. The gene calls are TRBV5-1 and TRBJ1-4; 7 nucleotides agree with TRBD1. Germline values: CDR1 SGHRS, CDR2 YFSETQ. The CDR3 is made up of 15 amino acids. The ends lost 4 bases at V and 2 bases at J; junction bases unmatched: 5. For the CDR3, the DNA is TGCGCCAGCAGCGGGGGCAGGGGGACTAATGAAAAACTGTTTTTT. It yields the protein CASSGGRGTNEKLFF.

The chain joins TRBV20-1 to TRBJ2-1, with TRBD1 identical over 12 bases. The V gene's germline CDR1 is DFQATT and CDR2 SNEGSKA (reference sequence). This CDR3 region has 15 residues. V shed 1 base, J shed 10 bases, and the junction held 8 bases outside the gene matches. The CDR3 DNA reads TGCAGTGCTAGAGTATACGGGACAGGGGGCAAGGAGCAGTTCTTC. It specifies CSARVYGTGGKEQFF.

The J gene is TRBJ1-2, the V gene TRBV30, with D possibly matching TRBD1 (5 bases). The CDR3 is 14 residues long. Germline lookup yields CDR1 GTSNPN and CDR2 SVGIG (reference sequence). V gave up 2 bases and J gave up 4 bases, with 14 bases separating them. CDR3 protein: CAWSFRGSIYGYTF. Here the CDR3 DNA reads TGTGCCTGGAGTTTTCGGGGCAGCATCTATGGCTACACCTTC.